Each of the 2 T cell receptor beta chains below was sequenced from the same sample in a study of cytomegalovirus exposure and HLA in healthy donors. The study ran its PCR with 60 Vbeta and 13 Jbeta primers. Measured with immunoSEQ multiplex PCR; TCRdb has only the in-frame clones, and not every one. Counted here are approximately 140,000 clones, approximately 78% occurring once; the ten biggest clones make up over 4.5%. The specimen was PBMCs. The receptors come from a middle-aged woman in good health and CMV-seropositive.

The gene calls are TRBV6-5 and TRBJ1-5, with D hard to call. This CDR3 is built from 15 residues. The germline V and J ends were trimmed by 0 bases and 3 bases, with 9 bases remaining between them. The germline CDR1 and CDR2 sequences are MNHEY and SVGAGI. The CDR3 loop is CASSYSGRNNQPQHF. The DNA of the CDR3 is TGTGCCAGCAGTTACTCTGGCAGAAACAATCAGCCCCAGCATTTT.

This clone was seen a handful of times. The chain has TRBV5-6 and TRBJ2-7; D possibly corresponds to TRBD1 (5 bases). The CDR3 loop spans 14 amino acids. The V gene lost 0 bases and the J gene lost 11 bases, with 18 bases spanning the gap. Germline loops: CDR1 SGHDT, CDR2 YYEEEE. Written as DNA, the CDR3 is TGTGCCAGCAGCTTGGAGGGGCCCGTCCGATTGGAGTACTTC. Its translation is CASSLEGPVRLEYF.